This T cell receptor (beta chain) was found in a study of Graves' ophthalmopathy and Graves' hyperthyroidism listed by TCRdb under 2018. About the study as a whole: Peripheral blood samples were taken at the time of initial diagnosis, before any treatment was given. The study used TCR beta repertoire signatures to distinguish Graves' ophthalmopathy from Graves' hyperthyroidism and to predict progression to ophthalmopathy. In total, 135 blood samples were TCR-sequenced: approximately 40 ophthalmopathy, over 70 hyperthyroidism and about 17 hyperthyroidism-to-ophthalmopathy patients. To explore V-J signatures that separate ophthalmopathy from hyperthyroidism, a discovery set of about a hundred patients was enrolled, consisting of more than 40 with ophthalmopathy and under 65 with stable hyperthyroidism. The independent validation cohort included 20 or so hyperthyroidism patients plus 17 patients who later progressed from hyperthyroidism to ophthalmopathy. T-cell repertoires of thyroid tissue and blood were compared in about six hyperthyroidism patients. Following sampling, methimazole starting at 30 mg daily was administered to hyperthyroidism patients, and high-dose intravenous methylprednisolone was administered to ophthalmopathy patients. The roughly 90 discovery patients were divided at random into training and test sets in a 7:3 ratio.

Study-wide conclusions, independent of this receptor: In validation, the model predicted ophthalmopathy progression with nearly 71% sensitivity and roughly 78% specificity; eleven to twelve predicted patients were CT-confirmed with GO in a median of about 6.1 months. No statistical method was used to set the sample size in advance, and the investigators knew which group each participant was assigned to. In cross-validation, the 13-signature model distinguished ophthalmopathy from stable hyperthyroidism with approximately 88% sensitivity and around 82% specificity, and in the test set the corresponding values were approximately 80% and 68%. Among expanded thyroid clonotypes with frequency above 0.001, most also showed up in blood, which suggests that blood repertoires may reflect the thyroid immune response.

A patient counted as having stable hyperthyroidism if there was no progression to ophthalmopathy within 18 months of follow-up. Hyperthyroidism patients were newly diagnosed, with disease duration under 2 months, and aged 18 to 65 years. Patients with other autoimmune diseases, uncontrolled infections, pregnancy or lactation were excluded. Diagnosis relied on clinical symptoms, serum thyroxine, TRAb, thyroid ultrasound and orbital computed tomography. PBMCs were isolated from 8 to 10 ml of fresh peripheral blood by Ficoll-Paque density gradient centrifugation. Trizol reagent was used to extract the total RNA, and its quality was then checked on an Agilent 2100 Bioanalyzer. This clonotype was recorded many times. Which antigen it targets is not known. No quality values exist for individual bases; no much larger clone is one base distant. The germline ends are 13 bases apart after V is trimmed by 3 bases and J by 2 bases. Counted from cysteine to phenylalanine, this CDR3 has 16 amino acids. The only DNA kept is the CDR3, 48 bases in frame from the first base. Via the germline V gene, CDR1 is MDHEN and CDR2 SYDVKM.

For repertoire sequencing, the TCR beta CDR3 regions were amplified from RNA transcripts. A first-round RT-PCR used HTBI primers with the Qiagen OneStep RT-PCR kit, followed by a second-round multiplex PCR, size selection and purification. Libraries were sequenced on an Illumina HiSeq2000 using paired-end 100 bp reads. In the source study's methods: SOAPnuke was used for read processing, and reads with adapters, uncalled bases, a mean Phred below 15, or no exact constant-primer or identifier match were discarded. COPE v1.2.5 was used to merge the high-quality paired reads. Unique nucleotide sequences were defined as clonotypes and aligned to IMGT TRB V, D and J references using MiTCR v1.1. The analysis was limited to V-J combinations with a frequency above 0.0001, which together covered 99.2% of repertoires. For each V-J combination, a TCR clonal expansion and chaos score was defined as F50 clonal expansion divided by the chaos observed in the TCRdist matrix. Features were reduced by Welch's t-statistics and random forest to some 13 V-J combinations, which fed a naive Bayes classifier. Thyroid-blood repertoire similarity was quantified with the Morisita-Horn index. TCRdb reprocessed the public reads (quality trimming at Q25 with fastp, clone calling with MiXCR) and kept in-frame beta chains. All rows with the same CDR3 protein become a single entry with the most common DNA and genes. The V and J calls come from TCRdb's annotation, not from the publication. The sample table holds just over 400,000 distinct CDR3 sequences, of which roughly 21% were seen once. The ten largest make up 3% of the sample.

The sequenced material came from peripheral blood. The chain couples TRBV28 to TRBJ2-2, and TRBD2 may be the D gene, going by 6 matching bases. The clonotype was recovered from a woman between 18 and 29 years old with stable Graves' hyperthyroidism. Donor details come from another sample of the same person, matched by shared clones. The CDR3 reads as follows: CASSFSGDSNTGELFF. At the DNA level, the sequence is TGTGCCAGCAGTTTCTCGGGGGACTCAAACACCGGGGAGCTGTTTTTT.